These T cell receptor beta chains were read from a single sample in a study of regulatory T cells in long-lasting Graves disease. MiXCR was run by TCRdb on the multiplex PCR reads, yielding one entry per CDR3 protein. The profile shows under 700,000 distinct CDR3 sequences, 16% of them singletons. The same specimen was also included in a second study, on T cells in Graves' hyperthyroidism and ophthalmopathy.

The sample here was peripheral blood mononuclear cells (PBMCs), taken at new diagnosis, from a patient treated with antithyroid drugs. The receptors shown here come from a woman aged 35-65 years with Graves disease. CDR3s leave out the opening cysteine and the closing phenylalanine or tryptophan. The D gene is left open where the match is weak. The listing skips clone size in some rows; elsewhere it reads once, few, many or a size class.

V,size,D,CDR3
TRBV7-9,-,-,ASSSYPNGQF
TRBV6-1,many,-,ASSTWTGQSSYEQY
TRBV19,-,-,ASSMGRAQH
TRBV7-9,many,TRBD1,ASSLGTGLQETQY
TRBV3-1,few,-,ASSHGVSYEQY
TRBV20-1,-,-,SARGYSEETQY
TRBV5-6,-,TRBD1,ASSSMTGGVSATNEKLF
TRBV7-7,-,-,ASSLYEKDTQY
TRBV11-3,-,-,ASSLIGVGNTIY
TRBV19,-,-,ASRNGPAAEAF
TRBV20-1,few,-,SAKGPTYEQY
TRBV24-1,-,TRBD2,ATSPSSGVNEQF
TRBV12-3/TRBV12-4,-,-,ASSRNRWNEQF
TRBV29-1,-,-,SVPRRGNEQF
TRBV7-6,few,-,ASSLPGQGGRSDTQY
TRBV6-2/TRBV6-3,few,TRBD2,ASSYFPSAGDLYEQY
TRBV20-1,few,TRBD2,SAREGLAGGLNEQF
TRBV19,few,-,ASSMEAGQNYGYT
TRBV29-1,-,-,SVRIGDIQY
TRBV24-1,-,-,ATSDNSNQPQH
TRBV12-3/TRBV12-4,few,TRBD1,ASSPGTGRDWGYT
TRBV18,many,-,ASSDRSQTQY
TRBV2,many,-,ASSAGGFSTDTQY
TRBV12-3/TRBV12-4,many,-,ASSFGGNEQF
TRBV7-9,few,TRBD2,ASHGASGLNEQF
TRBV2,few,-,ASSARFEAF
TRBV30,-,TRBD1,AWGQGRNYEQY
TRBV28,many,TRBD1,ASSTKQGVAGELF
TRBV5-5,many,TRBD1,ASSAQTGLATEAF
TRBV30,-,TRBD2,ASSRGAGVDTQY
TRBV7-9,many,TRBD1,ASSPGGDRGYEQY
TRBV5-1,few,-,ASSPDIPNTGELF
TRBV28,many,-,ASSLLEGYKYGYT
TRBV28,many,-,ASSLGNRGEKLF
TRBV7-9,few,-,ASSGGTPLLAGNTIY
TRBV6-2/TRBV6-3,many,-,ASSSPAVSYNEQF
TRBV7-9,few,-,ASSGQGVYNQPQH
TRBV20-1,many,-,SATPNSGAFYGYT
TRBV11-2,-,-,ASSWGGRDGKLF
TRBV11-2,many,-,ASSLSQGPQY
TRBV5-5,many,TRBD1,ASSGGRQGRTDGYT
TRBV20-1,-,-,SARGVFTGELF
TRBV29-1,-,TRBD1,SVGQGGTDTQY
TRBV5-1,-,-,ASSPGTLARGQETQY
TRBV9,-,TRBD1,ASSVGDRENYGYT
TRBV9,-,-,ASSVSEGPYNEQF